The T cell receptor beta chain described here comes from a study of Graves' ophthalmopathy and Graves' hyperthyroidism. RNA served as the template for amplifying TCR beta CDR3 regions. Investigators did first-round RT-PCR with HTBI primers, then second-round multiplex PCR. TCRdb itself ran the multiplex PCR reads through MiXCR, one entry per CDR3 protein. This table holds 500,000 to 600,000 distinct CDR3 sequences, roughly 39% found once. The study excluded patients with other autoimmune diseases, uncontrolled infections, pregnancy or lactation. This clonotype has at least ten counts. This clonotype was sampled from an adult man with Graves' hyperthyroidism. Material: peripheral blood or thyroid tissue (not recorded which).

The CDR3 coding sequence is TGTGCCAGCTCGATAGGGGACAGGGCTACGGAGACCCAGTACTTC. Protein sequence: CASSIGDRATETQYF. The rearrangement uses TRBV19 and TRBJ2-5; 9 bases line up with TRBD1. The CDR3 has 15 amino acids. Germline-derived CDR1 and CDR2 are LNHDA and SQIVND (reference sequence). J lost 5 bases, V lost 9 bases, and 13 bases had no gene match.